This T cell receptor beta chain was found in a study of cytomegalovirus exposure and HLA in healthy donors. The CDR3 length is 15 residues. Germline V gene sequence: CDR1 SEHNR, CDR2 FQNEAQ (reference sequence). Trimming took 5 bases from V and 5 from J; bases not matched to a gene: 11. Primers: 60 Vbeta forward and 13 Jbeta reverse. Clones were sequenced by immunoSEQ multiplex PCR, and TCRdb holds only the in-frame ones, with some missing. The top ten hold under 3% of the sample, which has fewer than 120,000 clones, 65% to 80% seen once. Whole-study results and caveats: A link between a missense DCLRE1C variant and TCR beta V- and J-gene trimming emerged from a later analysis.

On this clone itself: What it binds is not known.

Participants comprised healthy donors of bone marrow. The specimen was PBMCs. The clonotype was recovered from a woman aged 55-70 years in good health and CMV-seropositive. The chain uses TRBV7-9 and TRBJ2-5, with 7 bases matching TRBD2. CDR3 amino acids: CASSPEAGVRETQYF. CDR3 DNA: TGTGCCAGCAGCCCCGAGGCGGGAGTCCGGGAGACCCAGTACTTC.